This T cell receptor (beta chain) was profiled in a study of cytomegalovirus exposure and HLA in healthy donors (dated by TCRdb to about 2017). About the investigation overall: An earlier analysis of some 600 of the donors reported around 280 Gb of sequence data and around 120 million unique TCR beta sequences obtained from 150 million to 200 million T cells. An early release covering about 600 HLA-typed donors comprised about 290 gigabases of sequencing data and tens of millions of unique TCR sequences. Among the 398 genotyped donors, around 79% belonged to the genetic ancestry cluster associated with self-reported Caucasian donors. The study was designed to test whether signatures of past pathogen exposure could be identified by cataloging public T cell receptors. Using immunosequencing, the study profiled T cell repertoires from roughly 650 subjects and related those repertoires to cytomegalovirus serostatus. A separate validation cohort of 100 to 150 different subjects was used in addition to the 666-subject first cohort. The study combined high-throughput TCR immunosequencing, statistical association of individual TCRs with disease status, and machine learning to predict cytomegalovirus infection status. A later analysis re-analyzed previously published TCR beta repertoires from approximately 700 donors and added high-resolution HLA genotyping to study TCR occurrence patterns. Rather than using new phenotypic data, the later analysis identified candidate immune exposures from TCR beta sequences and from how often those sequences occurred across donors. To decide whether each TCR beta V gene segment behaved as functional or pseudogenic, an earlier analysis of fewer than 750 of the donors relied on high-throughput TCR beta sequencing. Donor age, sex, ethnicity and CMV serostatus were compiled together with the repertoire data. In a later genetic analysis, genome-wide SNP genotypes for about 55% of the roughly 700 donors were used, and that subset was treated as a discovery cohort. All discovery cohort repertoires had been generated on a single sequencing platform. HLA typing included class I and class II loci at four-digit resolution. The number of typed donors differed by locus: roughly 620-640 for A, B, C, DRB1 and DQB1; 500 to 550 for DQA1; around 610 for DPA1; and 400 to 480 for DPB1. Because of strong linkage in the cohort, four to six DR-DQ haplotypes were treated as single units for association and clustering. Across approximately 400 genotyped donors of the cohort, an average of roughly 250,000 unique TCR beta nucleotide sequences per donor were sequenced, and roughly a sixth of those sequences were non-productive.

The paper as a whole reports these results and caveats: A later analysis reported that several top co-occurrence clusters appeared linked to parvovirus B19, influenza, CMV and Epstein-Barr virus. Most CMV-associated TCR beta chains appeared to be HLA-restricted in a later analysis, and the HLA associations seemed to be driven largely by CMV exposure. HLA typing was unavailable for some donors at each locus, so association tests used only the typed subset. Sequencing depth was assumed to be roughly uniform across donors in the presence/absence analyses, though that assumption may not hold. Compared with the roughly 720-donor mean, donors in an Asian-associated ancestry cluster had fewer N-insertions in productive TCRs, according to a later genetic analysis. Assigning TCR associations to individual alleles was difficult when HLA alleles, especially DR and DQ, strongly co-occurred. In a later genetic analysis, a missense DCLRE1C variant was associated with V-gene and J-gene trimming of TCR beta chains, and the association was replicated in an independent cohort. About 15 rarely observed V segments, including chromosome 9 orphons, were excluded from the earlier analysis of about 600 of the donors because counts were too low. It was suggested by the authors that the approach could potentially be generalized to other disease states and immunological phenotypes. In a later analysis, HLA-associated TCR beta chains were found to be more clonally expanded and to have lower generation probabilities than equally common non-associated chains. A further reported finding was that TCR beta sequences accurately predicted the HLA-A and HLA-B alleles for most subjects in the first cohort. Most TCR sequences were observed very rarely across donors, whereas some public TCRs were present in many individuals. Linkage disequilibrium might explain the correlated functional status among segregating V segments, but an unknown experimental factor could not be ruled out. A later analysis associated about 17,000 TCR beta sequences with specific HLA alleles at a false discovery rate of 0.05. Some IMGT-functional V segments, including TRBV6-2 and TRBV6-3, could not be told apart with the 87-base-pair reads, so those segments were excluded. An earlier analysis of approximately 570 of the donors showed that most TCR beta V segments appeared in productive rearrangements either about 87% or about 30% of the time, which broadly matched IMGT annotations. In both the original and validation cohorts, the classifier was reported to diagnose cytomegalovirus status with high specificity and sensitivity. The sequencing pipeline was judged likely to have produced a cluster of highly shared sequence variants as a technical artifact. For the cohort, immune exposure information was limited to CMV serostatus. A total of fewer than 200 TCR beta chains were listed by the study as associated with cytomegalovirus. In vitro tests confirmed that three of the cytomegalovirus-associated TCR beta chains recognize cytomegalovirus antigens. This cohort had only TCR beta chains sequenced, and the lack of alpha or paired-chain data limited which features could be detected. In a later analysis, TCR association rates were found to vary across HLA loci, with the most associated TCRs seen for DRB1 alleles and the fewest for HLA-C alleles.

The method behind the library was the immunoSEQ multiplex PCR assay. The multiplex PCR relied on a mix of 60 forward primers for TCR Vbeta segments and 13 reverse primers for TCR Jbeta segments. A multiplex PCR assay on genomic DNA amplified the CDR3 region of rearranged TCR beta genes. The amplified TCR beta libraries were sequenced on the Illumina HiSeq System as 87-base-pair reads. Per the authors' processing: A later analysis tallied roughly 78 million unique TCR beta chains across the approximately 670 repertoires, and about 10 million of those chains were shared by two or more donors. A nearest-neighbor algorithm error-corrected the raw reads and collapsed the reads into unique sequences, merging closely related sequences to remove PCR and sequencing errors. V, D and J gene segments were assigned by aligning CDR3 sequences to IMGT reference sequences. For a sequence to be retained, at least a six-nucleotide match to both a V gene segment and a J gene segment was required. Rearrangements were called productive when the CDR3 lacked stop codons and stayed in frame with V and J; all others were non-productive. Following IMGT convention, CDR3 was defined as the stretch from the second conserved V-encoded cysteine up to the conserved J-encoded phenylalanine. The earlier analysis of approximately 590 of the donors excluded any sequence lacking an unambiguous match to a single V gene segment. An earlier analysis of 587 of the donors classified V segments as functional when productive rearrangements were above 56.7% and as segregating when the standard deviation between donors was above 5%. A statistical classification framework was built for diagnosing cytomegalovirus status from the catalog of TCR beta chain sequences. In a later analysis, TCR nucleotide sequences were compared against IMGT/GENE-DB human TR gene sequences so that V and J genes could be assigned. In a later analysis, CDR3 sequences and most-parsimonious VDJ recombination scenarios were assigned using the TCRdist pipeline. In a later analysis, each TCR beta chain was defined by its CDR3 amino acid sequence together with its V-gene family, and reads lacking a unique V-gene family were excluded. A later analysis removed 592 highly shared, low-generation-probability nucleotide sequences to deal with suspected cross-contamination and a sequencing artifact. In a later analysis, a clonal expansion index was calculated for each public chain from normalized within-repertoire ranks of inferred template counts. In a later analysis, generation probabilities were computed using a VDJ recombination model fitted to out-of-frame rearrangements, and the results were checked against IGoR. In a later analysis, TCR-TCR, TCR-HLA and TCR-CMV co-occurrence was scored with hypergeometric tests, and a repertoire-size bias correction was applied to TCR pairs. To estimate false discovery rates, a later analysis permuted the HLA or CMV assignments 20 times. In a later analysis, co-occurring TCRs were grouped using DBSCAN, and TCRdist sequence similarity was added for clustering within HLA-allele-positive subsets. Repertoires with fewer than 30,000 or more than 120,000 public chains, plus five repertoires with anomalous nucleotide sharing, were excluded from co-occurrence clustering. Sourced from immuneACCESS, this table was stored by TCRdb with only in-frame sequences that have V and J called. A share of the clones is absent; for the studies checked, an unresolved V gene accounts for under half, and the remainder has no known explanation. V, J and clone size derive from that table, while D and trimming were established from the DNA sequence. In all, the sample holds some 150,000 clones, and about 80% of those were seen once. 6.5% to 7.5% of the sample is taken by the ten largest.

This clone was detected only a few times. It has no known antigen specificity. No base qualities exist here, and no much larger clone lies one base off it. The cohort consisted of 670 or so healthy bone marrow donors. At the time of sampling, every cohort member was nominally healthy, though immune exposures that went unrecorded were likely present. The donor tested CMV seropositive, placing the donor among the roughly 270 seropositive members of the cohort. A peripheral blood sample was provided by each donor, and peripheral blood mononuclear cells were used for TCR beta sequencing. Genomic DNA was extracted from the blood cell samples with the Qiagen DNeasy Blood Extraction Kit. Based on the germline V gene, the CDR1 and CDR2 sequences are SNHLY and FYNNEI. Trimming takes 6 bases from V and 0 bases from J, and the germline ends sit 18 bases apart. The CDR3 sequence holds 17 residues, the cysteine and phenylalanine included. Only the CDR3 DNA is retained, 51 bases long and in frame from the first base.

The chain couples TRBV2 to TRBJ1-3; possibly the D gene is TRBD1, per 5 matching bases. Input material: PBMCs. The TCR comes from a woman in her forties or fifties in good health and CMV-seropositive. The CDR3 region reads CASRPLPAQGSGNTIYF. The nucleotide sequence is TGTGCCAGCAGGCCCCTACCCGCGCAGGGCTCTGGAAACACCATATATTTT.